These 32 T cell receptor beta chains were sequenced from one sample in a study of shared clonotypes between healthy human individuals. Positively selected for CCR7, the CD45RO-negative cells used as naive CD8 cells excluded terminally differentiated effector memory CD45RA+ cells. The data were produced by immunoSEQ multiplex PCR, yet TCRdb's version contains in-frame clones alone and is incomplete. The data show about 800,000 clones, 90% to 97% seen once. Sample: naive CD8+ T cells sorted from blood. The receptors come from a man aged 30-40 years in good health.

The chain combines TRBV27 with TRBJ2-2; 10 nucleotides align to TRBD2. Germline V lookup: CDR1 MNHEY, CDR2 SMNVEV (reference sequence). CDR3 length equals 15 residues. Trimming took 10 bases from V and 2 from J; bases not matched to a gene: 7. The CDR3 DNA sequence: TGTGCCACGTCTGGACTAGCGGTAAACACCGGGGAGCTGTTTTTT. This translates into CATSGLAVNTGELFF.

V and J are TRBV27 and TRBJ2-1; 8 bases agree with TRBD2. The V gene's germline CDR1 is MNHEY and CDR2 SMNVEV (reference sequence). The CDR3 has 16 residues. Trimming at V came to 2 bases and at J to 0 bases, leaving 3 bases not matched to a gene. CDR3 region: CASSLRLAGSYNEQFF. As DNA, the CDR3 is TGTGCCAGCAGTTTACGCCTAGCGGGCTCCTACAATGAGCAGTTCTTC.

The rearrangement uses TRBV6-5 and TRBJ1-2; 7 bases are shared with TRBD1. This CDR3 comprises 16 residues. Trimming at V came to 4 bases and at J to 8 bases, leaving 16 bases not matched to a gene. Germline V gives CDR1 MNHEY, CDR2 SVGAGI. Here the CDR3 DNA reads TGTGCCAGCAGTTCTATGGAGACAGGGAAGCGAGGAGGCTACACCTTC. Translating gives CASSSMETGKRGGYTF.

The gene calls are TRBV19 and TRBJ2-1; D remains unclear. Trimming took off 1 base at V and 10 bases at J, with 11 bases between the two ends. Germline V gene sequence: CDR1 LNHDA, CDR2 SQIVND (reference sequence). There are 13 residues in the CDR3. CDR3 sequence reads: CASSIVSVGEQFF. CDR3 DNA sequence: TGTGCCAGTAGTATAGTCTCGGTTGGGGAGCAGTTCTTC.

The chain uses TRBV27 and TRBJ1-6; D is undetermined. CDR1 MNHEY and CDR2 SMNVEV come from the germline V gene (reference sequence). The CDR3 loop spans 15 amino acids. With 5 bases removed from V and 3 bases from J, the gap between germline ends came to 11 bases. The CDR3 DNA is TGTGCCAGCAGTGAGCGAGTGGACTATAATTCACCCCTCCACTTT. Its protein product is CASSERVDYNSPLHF.

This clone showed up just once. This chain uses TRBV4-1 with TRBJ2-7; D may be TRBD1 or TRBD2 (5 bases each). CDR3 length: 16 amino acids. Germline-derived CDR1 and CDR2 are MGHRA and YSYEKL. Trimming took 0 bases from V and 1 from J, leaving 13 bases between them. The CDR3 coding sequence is TGCGCCAGCAGCCAAGACGGGACCGACGATTCCTACGAGCAGTACTTC. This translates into CASSQDGTDDSYEQYF.

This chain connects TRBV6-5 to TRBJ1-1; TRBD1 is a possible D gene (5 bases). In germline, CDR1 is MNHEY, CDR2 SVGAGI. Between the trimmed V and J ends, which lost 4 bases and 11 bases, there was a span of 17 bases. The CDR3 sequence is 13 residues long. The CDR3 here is CASSSGTALGAFF. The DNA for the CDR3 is TGTGCCAGCAGTTCCGGGACTGCCCTAGGCGCTTTCTTT.

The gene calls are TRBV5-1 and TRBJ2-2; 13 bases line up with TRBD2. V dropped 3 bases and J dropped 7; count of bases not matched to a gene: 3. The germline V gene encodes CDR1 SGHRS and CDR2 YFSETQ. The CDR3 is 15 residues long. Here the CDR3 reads CASSWTSGRIGELFF. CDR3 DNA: TGCGCCAGCAGCTGGACTAGCGGGAGAATCGGGGAGCTGTTTTTT. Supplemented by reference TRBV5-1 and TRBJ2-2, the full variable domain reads KAGVTQTPRYLIKTRGQQVTLSCSPISGHRSVSWYQQTPGQGLQFLFEYFSETQRNKGNFPGRFSGRQFSNSRSEMNVSTLELGDSALYLCASSWTSGRIGELFFGEGSRLTVL.

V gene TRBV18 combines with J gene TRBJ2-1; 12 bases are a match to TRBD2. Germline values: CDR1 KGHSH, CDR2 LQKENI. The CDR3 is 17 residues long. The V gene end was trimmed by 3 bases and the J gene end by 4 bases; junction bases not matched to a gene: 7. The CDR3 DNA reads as TGTGCCAGCTCACCCACCTCGGGGACTAGCGGGTACAATGAGCAGTTCTTC. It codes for CASSPTSGTSGYNEQFF.

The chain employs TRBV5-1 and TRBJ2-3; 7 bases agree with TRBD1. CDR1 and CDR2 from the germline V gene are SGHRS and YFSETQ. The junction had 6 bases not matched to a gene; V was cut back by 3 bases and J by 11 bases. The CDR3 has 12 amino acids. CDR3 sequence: CASSWDRHRQYF. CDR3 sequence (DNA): TGCGCCAGCAGCTGGGACAGACATCGGCAGTATTTT.

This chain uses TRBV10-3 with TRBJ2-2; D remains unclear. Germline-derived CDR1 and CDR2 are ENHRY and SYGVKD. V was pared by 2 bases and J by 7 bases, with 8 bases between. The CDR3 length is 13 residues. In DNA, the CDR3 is TGTGCCATCAGTGAGGGCAAGGGCGGGGAGCTGTTTTTT. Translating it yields CAISEGKGGELFF.

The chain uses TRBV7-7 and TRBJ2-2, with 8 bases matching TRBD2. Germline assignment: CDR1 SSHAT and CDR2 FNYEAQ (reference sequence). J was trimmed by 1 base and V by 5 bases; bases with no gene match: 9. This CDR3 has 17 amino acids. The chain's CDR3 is CASSPSLAGMNTGELFF. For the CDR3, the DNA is TGTGCCAGCAGCCCCAGCTTAGCGGGAATGAACACCGGGGAGCTGTTTTTT. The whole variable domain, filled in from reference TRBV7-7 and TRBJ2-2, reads GAGVSQSPRYKVTKRGQDVTLRCDPISSHATLYWYQQALGQGPEFLTYFNYEAQPDKSGLPSDRFSAERPEGSISTLTIQRTEQRDSAMYRCASSPSLAGMNTGELFFGEGSRLTVL.

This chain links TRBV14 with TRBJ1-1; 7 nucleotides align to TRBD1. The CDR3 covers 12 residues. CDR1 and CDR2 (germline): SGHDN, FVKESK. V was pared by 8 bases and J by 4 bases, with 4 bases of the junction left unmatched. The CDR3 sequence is CASRGDSTEAFF. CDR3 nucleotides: TGTGCCAGCCGCGGGGACAGCACTGAAGCTTTCTTT.

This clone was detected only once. CDR3 sequence: CASSLDQSSYNEQFF. The CDR3 nucleotides are TGTGCCAGCAGCTTAGACCAGAGCTCCTACAATGAGCAGTTCTTC. The chain employs TRBV7-7 and TRBJ2-1; D gene uncertain. Germline V gene data show CDR1 as SSHAT and CDR2 as FNYEAQ (reference sequence). The CDR3 extends over 15 amino acids. The germline V and J ends were trimmed by 1 base and 0 bases, with 7 bases remaining between them.

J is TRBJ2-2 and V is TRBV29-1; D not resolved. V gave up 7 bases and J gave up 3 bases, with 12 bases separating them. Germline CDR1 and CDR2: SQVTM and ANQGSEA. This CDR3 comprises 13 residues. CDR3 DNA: TGCAGCGCAAAAAGTGTGGACACCGGGGAGCTGTTTTTT. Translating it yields CSAKSVDTGELFF.

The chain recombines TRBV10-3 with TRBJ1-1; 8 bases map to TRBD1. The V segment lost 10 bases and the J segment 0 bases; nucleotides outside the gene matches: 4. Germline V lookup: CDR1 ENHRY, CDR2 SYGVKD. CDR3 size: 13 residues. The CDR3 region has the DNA TGTGCCAGCGGGGGACAGGTGAACACTGAAGCTTTCTTT. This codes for CASGGQVNTEAFF.

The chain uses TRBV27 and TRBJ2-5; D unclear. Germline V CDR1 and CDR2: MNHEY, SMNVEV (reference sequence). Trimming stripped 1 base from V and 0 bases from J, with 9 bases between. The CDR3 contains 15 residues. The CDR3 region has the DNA TGTGCCAGCAGTTTATTGGGAAGGGACCAAGAGACCCAGTACTTC. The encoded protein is CASSLLGRDQETQYF.

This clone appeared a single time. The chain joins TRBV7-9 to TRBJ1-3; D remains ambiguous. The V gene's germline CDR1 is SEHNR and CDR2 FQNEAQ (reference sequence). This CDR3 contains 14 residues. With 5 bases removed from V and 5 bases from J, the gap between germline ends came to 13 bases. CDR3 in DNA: TGTGCCAGCAGCCCGTCTCTGGAACGAAACACCATATATTTT. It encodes CASSPSLERNTIYF.

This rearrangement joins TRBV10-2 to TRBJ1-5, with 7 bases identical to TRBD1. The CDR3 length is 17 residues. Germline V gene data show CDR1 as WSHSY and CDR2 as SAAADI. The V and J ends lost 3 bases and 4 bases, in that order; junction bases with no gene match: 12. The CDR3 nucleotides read TGCGCCAGCAGTGAAATCCGGCAGGGGGTGGTAAATCAGCCCCAGCATTTT. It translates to CASSEIRQGVVNQPQHF.

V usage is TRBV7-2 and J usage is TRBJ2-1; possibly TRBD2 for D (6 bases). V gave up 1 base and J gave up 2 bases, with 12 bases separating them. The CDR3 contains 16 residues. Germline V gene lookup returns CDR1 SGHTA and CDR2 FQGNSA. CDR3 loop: CASSLGRAMPYNEQFF. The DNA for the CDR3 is TGTGCCAGCAGCTTAGGGAGGGCGATGCCCTACAATGAGCAGTTCTTC.

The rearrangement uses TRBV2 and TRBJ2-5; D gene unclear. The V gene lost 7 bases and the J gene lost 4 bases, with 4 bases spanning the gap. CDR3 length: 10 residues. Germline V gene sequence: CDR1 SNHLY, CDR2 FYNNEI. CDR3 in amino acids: CASTLETQYF. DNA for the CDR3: TGTGCCAGCACCCTAGAGACCCAGTACTTC.

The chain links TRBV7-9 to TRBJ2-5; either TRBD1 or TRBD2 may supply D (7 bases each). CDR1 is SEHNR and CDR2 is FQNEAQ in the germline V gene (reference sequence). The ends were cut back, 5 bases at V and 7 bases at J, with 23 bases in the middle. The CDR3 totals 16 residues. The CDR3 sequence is CASSPTGEGSAGTQYF. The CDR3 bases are TGTGCCAGCAGCCCCACAGGGGAGGGATCGGCGGGGACCCAGTACTTC.

The CDR3 region is CASSDNDPNQPQHF. The CDR3 region has the DNA TGTGCCAGCAGTGACAACGACCCCAATCAGCCCCAGCATTTT. The chain carries TRBV2 and TRBJ1-5; D remains ambiguous. Germline lookup yields CDR1 SNHLY and CDR2 FYNNEI. The length of the CDR3 is 14 residues. Trimming took off 3 bases at V and 3 bases at J, with 9 bases between the two ends.

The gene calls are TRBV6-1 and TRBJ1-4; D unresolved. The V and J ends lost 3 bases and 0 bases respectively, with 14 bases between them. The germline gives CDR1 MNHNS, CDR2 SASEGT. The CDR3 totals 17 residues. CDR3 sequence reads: CASSDFQSPATNEKLFF. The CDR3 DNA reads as TGTGCCAGCAGTGACTTCCAGAGCCCTGCAACTAATGAAAAACTGTTTTTT.

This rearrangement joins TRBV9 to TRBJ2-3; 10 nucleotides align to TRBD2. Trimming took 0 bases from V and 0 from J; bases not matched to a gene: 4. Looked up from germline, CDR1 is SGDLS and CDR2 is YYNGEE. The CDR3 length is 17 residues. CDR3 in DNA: TGTGCCAGCAGCGTAGAGGCTAGCGGGGGCAGCACAGATACGCAGTATTTT. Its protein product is CASSVEASGGSTDTQYF.

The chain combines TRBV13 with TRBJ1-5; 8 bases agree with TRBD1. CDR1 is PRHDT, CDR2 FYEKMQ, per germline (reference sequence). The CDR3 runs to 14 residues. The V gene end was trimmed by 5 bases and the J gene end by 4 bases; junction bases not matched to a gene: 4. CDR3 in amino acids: CASSIGQGNQPQHF. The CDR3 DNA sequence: TGTGCCAGCAGCATTGGACAGGGAAATCAGCCCCAGCATTTT.

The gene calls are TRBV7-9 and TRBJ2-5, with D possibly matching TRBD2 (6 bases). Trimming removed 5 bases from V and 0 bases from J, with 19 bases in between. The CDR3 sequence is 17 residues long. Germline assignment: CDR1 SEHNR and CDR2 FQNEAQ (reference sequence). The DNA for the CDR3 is TGTGCCAGCAGCCACGGGCGGGACGCGCTGTACCAAGAGACCCAGTACTTC. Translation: CASSHGRDALYQETQYF.

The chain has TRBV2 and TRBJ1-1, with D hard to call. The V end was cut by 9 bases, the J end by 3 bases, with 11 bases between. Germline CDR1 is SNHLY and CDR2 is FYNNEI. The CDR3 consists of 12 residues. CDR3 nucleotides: TGTGCCAGAAGGGAGTGGGACACTGAAGCTTTCTTT. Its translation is CARREWDTEAFF.

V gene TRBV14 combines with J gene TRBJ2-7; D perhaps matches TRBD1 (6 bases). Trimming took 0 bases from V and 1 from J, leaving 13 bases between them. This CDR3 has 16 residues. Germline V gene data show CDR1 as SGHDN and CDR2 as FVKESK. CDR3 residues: CASSQDRTVISYEQYF. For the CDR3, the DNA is TGTGCCAGCAGCCAAGATCGGACAGTTATTTCCTACGAGCAGTACTTC.

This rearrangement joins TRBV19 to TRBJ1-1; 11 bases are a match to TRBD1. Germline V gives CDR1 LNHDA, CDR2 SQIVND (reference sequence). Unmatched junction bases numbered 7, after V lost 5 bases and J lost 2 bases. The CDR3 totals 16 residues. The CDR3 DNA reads TGTGCCAGTAGTGCCTGGGACAGGGGGACCAACACTGAAGCTTTCTTT. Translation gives CASSAWDRGTNTEAFF.

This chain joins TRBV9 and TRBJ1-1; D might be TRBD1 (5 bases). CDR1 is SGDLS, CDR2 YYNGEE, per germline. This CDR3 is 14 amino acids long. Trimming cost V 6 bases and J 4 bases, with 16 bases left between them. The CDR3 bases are TGTGCCAGCACCTCTCTGGGGGATGGCACTGAAGCTTTCTTT. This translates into CASTSLGDGTEAFF. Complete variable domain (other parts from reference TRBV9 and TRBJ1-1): DSGVTQTPKHLITATGQRVTLRCSPRSGDLSVYWYQQSLDQGLQFLIQYYNGEERAKGNILERFSAQQFPDLHSELNLSSLELGDSALYFCASTSLGDGTEAFFGQGTRLTVV.

The CDR3: CASSLGTLNYGYTF. In DNA, the CDR3 is TGTGCCAGCAGCTTGGGGACCCTTAACTATGGCTACACCTTC. V usage is TRBV13 and J usage is TRBJ1-2, with D maybe TRBD1 (5 bases). CDR1 is PRHDT and CDR2 is FYEKMQ in the germline V gene (reference sequence). Between the trimmed V and J ends, which lost 3 bases and 1 base, there was a span of 9 bases. This CDR3 comprises 14 residues. The entire variable domain, with the rest obtained from reference TRBV13 and TRBJ1-2, is as follows: AAGVIQSPRHLIKEKRETATLKCYPIPRHDTVYWYQQGPGQDPQFLISFYEKMQSDKGSIPDRFSAQQFSDYHSELNMSSLELGDSALYFCASSLGTLNYGYTFGSGTRLTVV.